This TCR beta chain was sequenced during a study of T cells after posttransplantation cyclophosphamide. This table comes from immunoSEQ multiplex PCR, and its TCRdb copy is limited to in-frame clones, with some not included. The sample has approximately 15,000 clones, none seen only once. A marrow graft followed busulfan-fludarabine conditioning, with cyclophosphamide on days +3 and +4. This clone was found many times. The clonotype comes from a female patient in her thirties or forties who received an allogeneic stem cell transplant from a related donor, was CMV-positive, and had no GVHD. A share of the T cells may be of graft donor origin. Sequenced material: PBMCs, taken 950 to 1,200 days after allogeneic stem cell transplant with posttransplant cyclophosphamide.

The CDR3 protein is CASSVDGTGELFF. CDR3 bases: TGTGCCAGCAGCGTAGACGGCACCGGGGAGCTGTTTTTT. The chain couples TRBV9 to TRBJ2-2; D is uncertain. The CDR3 runs 13 residues. V was shortened by 0 bases and J by 4 bases, with 4 bases between the two germline ends. Germline V lookup: CDR1 SGDLS, CDR2 YYNGEE.